This is a list of T cell receptor beta chains from one sample in a study of post-analysis software for immune sequencing data. Each CDR3 protein is one row after TCRdb ran MiXCR on the PCR reads. The sample has roughly 400,000 distinct CDR3 sequences; over 30% are singletons. The specimen sequenced was blood. These receptors were taken from a girl aged 2 to 9 with multiple sclerosis. Both conserved end residues are part of each CDR3. The D gene is left open where the match is weak. A row's size may be missing; if present it is once, few, many or a size class.

TRBV5-1,few,TRBJ1-2,TRBD1,CASSITGGTYGYTF,TGCGCCAGCAGCATCACAGGGGGCACCTATGGCTACACCTTC
TRBV20-1,-,TRBJ2-1,-,CSALGANEQFF,TGCAGTGCCCTGGGGGCAAATGAGCAGTTCTTC
TRBV20-1,few,TRBJ1-6,TRBD1,CSAREGGQVASPLHF,TGCAGTGCTAGAGAGGGGGGACAGGTGGCCTCACCCCTCCACTTT
TRBV6-1,few,TRBJ2-6,-,CASTLMAGVPSSGANVLTF,TGTGCCAGCACCCTAATGGCAGGGGTACCTAGCTCTGGGGCCAACGTCCTGACTTTC
TRBV29-1,few,TRBJ2-5,TRBD2,CSVARASGIQETQYF,TGCAGCGTTGCAAGGGCTAGCGGGATCCAAGAGACCCAGTACTTC
TRBV20-1,-,TRBJ1-1,-,CSARERPGTFF,TGCAGTGCTAGAGAGCGCCCTGGGACTTTCTTT
TRBV7-9,few,TRBJ2-6,-,CASSLVFTPENSGANVLTF,TGTGCCAGCAGCTTAGTGTTTACTCCAGAGAACTCTGGGGCCAACGTCCTGACTTTC
TRBV6-1,-,TRBJ2-2,TRBD1,CASSSGTGGAGELFF,TGTGCCAGCAGTTCCGGGACAGGGGGGGCCGGGGAGCTGTTTTTT
TRBV6-5,-,TRBJ1-2,-,CASSYIGQVPNGYTF,TGTGCCAGCAGTTACATCGGACAAGTCCCAAATGGCTACACCTTC
TRBV20-1,many,TRBJ2-1,TRBD1,CSAVRQGPNEQFF,TGCAGTGCTGTCCGACAGGGACCCAATGAGCAGTTCTTC
TRBV7-2,few,TRBJ2-7,-,CASSSPPGMGSYEQYF,TGTGCCAGCAGCTCCCCCCCGGGGATGGGGTCCTACGAGCAGTACTTC
TRBV10-3,-,TRBJ1-4,-,CAIGQFVNEKLFF,TGTGCCATCGGACAGTTTGTTAATGAAAAACTGTTTTTT
TRBV6-2/TRBV6-3,few,TRBJ2-5,TRBD1,CASSTYTALGTAKETQYF,TGTGCCAGCAGTACTTACACAGCTTTGGGGACAGCAAAAGAGACCCAGTACTTC
TRBV12-3/TRBV12-4,-,TRBJ2-1,TRBD2,CASSRLAGTYNEQFF,TGTGCCAGTAGTAGACTAGCGGGAACCTACAATGAGCAGTTCTTC
TRBV20-1,-,TRBJ1-1,-,CSASGGSEAFF,TGCAGTGCGTCGGGGGGGTCGGAAGCTTTCTTT
TRBV24-1,-,TRBJ1-2,-,CATSDPYGYTF,TGTGCCACCAGTGACCCGTATGGCTACACCTTC
TRBV20-1,-,TRBJ1-2,-,CSAREGVDYGYTF,TGCAGTGCTAGAGAAGGGGTGGACTATGGCTACACCTTC
TRBV5-1,once,TRBJ2-7,-,CASSLDTVSYEQYF,TGCGCCAGCAGCTTGGACACAGTCTCCTACGAGCAGTACTTC
TRBV27,-,TRBJ2-7,-,CASSPLQGLLSYEQYF,TGTGCCAGCAGTCCGTTACAGGGACTACTCTCCTACGAGCAGTACTTC
TRBV27,-,TRBJ2-1,-,CASSLKARAGSSYNEQFF,TGTGCCAGCAGTTTAAAGGCAAGGGCGGGGAGCTCCTACAATGAGCAGTTCTTC
TRBV20-1,once,TRBJ2-1,-,CSAKGLLYNEQFF,TGCAGTGCTAAGGGACTCCTCTACAATGAGCAGTTCTTC
TRBV29-1,-,TRBJ1-2,-,CSVGGPSLRSGYTF,TGCAGCGTTGGAGGACCGTCACTCCGCAGTGGCTACACCTTC